This entry lists 29 T cell receptor beta chains sequenced from one sample in a study of T cells in Graves' hyperthyroidism and ophthalmopathy (dated by TCRdb to between 2018 and 2021). Library generation was performed with multiplex PCR. The reads were generated on an Illumina HiSeq 2000. The TCR beta CDR3 regions were amplified from the RNA transcripts. A first-round RT-PCR of the TCR CDR3 used the HTBI primer set with the Qiagen OneStep RT-PCR kit. TCRdb reanalyzed the raw reads on its own, using fastp at Q25 for trimming and MiXCR for clone calling, and kept in-frame beta chains. Rows are unified per CDR3 protein, each entry keeping the most common DNA and genes. Within this sample are about 640,000 distinct CDR3 sequences, with around 21% of them counted one time only. The ten largest clones add up to approximately 30% of the sample. Sequences were obtained from blood. These receptor sequences come from a man aged 25 to 40 with Graves' ophthalmopathy.

This clonotype was found many times. This chain joins TRBV27 and TRBJ1-4, with D perhaps matching TRBD1 (6 bases). Germline CDR1 is MNHEY and CDR2 is SMNVEV (reference sequence). V was cut by 3 bases and J by 5 bases, with 10 bases left in between. This CDR3 has 14 residues. The CDR3 reads CASSFGQMNEKLFF. Here the CDR3 DNA reads TGTGCCAGCAGTTTCGGACAGATGAATGAAAAACTGTTTTTT.

This clonotype occurred many times. The chain joins TRBV28 to TRBJ2-3, with D perhaps TRBD2 (6 bases). The CDR3 loop spans 14 amino acids. Trimming removed 3 bases from V and 4 bases from J, with 11 bases in between. The V gene's germline CDR1 is MDHEN and CDR2 SYDVKM. As DNA, the CDR3 is TGTGCCAGCAGTTTTGTGAGCGGGTCAGATACGCAGTATTTT. Protein: CASSFVSGSDTQYF.

The V call is TRBV10-2, the J call TRBJ2-3; D unclear. V was pared by 3 bases and J by 0 bases, with 10 bases between. Germline CDR1 and CDR2: WSHSY and SAAADI. The CDR3 runs 15 residues. Here the CDR3 DNA reads TGCGCCAGCAGTGAACTCCTAGGAAGCACAGATACGCAGTATTTT. Protein sequence: CASSELLGSTDTQYF.

The rearrangement joins TRBV13 to TRBJ2-5, with a weak D call TRBD1 (6 bases). V was trimmed by 5 bases and J by 1 base, leaving 8 bases between them. The CDR3 contains 13 residues. Germline V lookup: CDR1 PRHDT, CDR2 FYEKMQ (reference sequence). The CDR3 nucleotides are TGTGCCAGCAGCAAGGGGGTCCAAGAGACCCAGTACTTC. Its protein is CASSKGVQETQYF.

This clonotype was observed a handful of times. The chain carries TRBV3-1 and TRBJ2-7; D is possibly TRBD2 (5 bases). Trimming removed 3 bases from V and 0 bases from J, with 15 bases in between. There are 16 residues in the CDR3. Germline-derived CDR1 and CDR2 are LGHDT and YNNKEL (reference sequence). The DNA for the CDR3 is TGTGCCAGCAGCCATTCTAGCAGTGACAACTCCTACGAGCAGTACTTC. Translation gives CASSHSSSDNSYEQYF.

This rearrangement joins TRBV10-2 to TRBJ2-5, with TRBD2 identical over 15 bases. The germline V gene encodes CDR1 WSHSY and CDR2 SAAADI. The CDR3 is 18 residues long. Trimming took 2 bases from V and 4 from J; bases not matched to a gene: 8. CDR3: CASSERGTSGRRGETQYF. The CDR3 coding sequence is TGCGCCAGCAGTGAGAGGGGGACTAGCGGGAGGAGGGGAGAGACCCAGTACTTC.

This clonotype was detected ten times or more. The chain is built from TRBV30 and TRBJ1-1, with 9 bases lining up with TRBD1. The CDR3 is 15 amino acids. After removal of 3 bases from V and 4 bases from J, the junction contained 9 bases not matched to a gene. The germline V gene has CDR1 GTSNPN and CDR2 SVGIG (reference sequence). The CDR3 here is CAWSPWDRAGTEAFF. CDR3 in DNA: TGTGCCTGGAGCCCTTGGGACAGGGCGGGCACTGAAGCTTTCTTT.

The rearrangement links TRBV24-1 to TRBJ2-2; 10 bases line up with TRBD2. Germline V gene data show CDR1 as KGHDR and CDR2 as SFDVKD. This CDR3 is built from 16 residues. After removal of 3 bases from V and 1 base from J, the junction contained 1 base not matched to a gene. CDR3 DNA: TGTGCCACCAGTGATAGGACTAGCGGGAACACCGGGGAGCTGTTTTTT. It yields the protein CATSDRTSGNTGELFF.

The chain combines TRBV2 with TRBJ1-4, with D hard to call. Germline V CDR1 and CDR2: SNHLY, FYNNEI. The CDR3 extends over 13 amino acids. V lost 8 bases, J lost 8 bases, and 15 bases lay in between. The CDR3 loop is CASRVLLGEKLFF. In DNA, the CDR3 is TGTGCCAGCCGGGTCCTTCTGGGCGAAAAACTGTTTTTT.

The table lists this clonotype with many counts. The rearrangement joins TRBV11-3 to TRBJ2-1, with 10 bases aligning to TRBD2. The V segment lost 5 bases and the J segment 7 bases; nucleotides outside the gene matches: 8. The CDR3 has 15 amino acids. The V gene's germline CDR1 is SGHNT and CDR2 YENEEA. CDR3 amino acids: CASSPSGRGRNEQFF. The DNA of the CDR3 is TGTGCCAGCAGCCCTAGCGGGAGAGGAAGGAATGAGCAGTTCTTC.

This clonotype was counted at least ten times. The rearrangement uses TRBV2 and TRBJ2-2; D perhaps matches TRBD1 (5 bases). V lost 5 bases to trimming and J lost 1 base, with 8 bases between them. Germline CDR1 reads SNHLY; CDR2 reads FYNNEI. The CDR3 contains 14 residues. The CDR3 reads CASSFRENTGELFF. The DNA for the CDR3 is TGTGCCAGCAGTTTCAGGGAGAACACCGGGGAGCTGTTTTTT.

This chain connects TRBV20-1 to TRBJ2-5; TRBD2 matches 7 bases. The V gene's germline CDR1 is DFQATT and CDR2 SNEGSKA (reference sequence). The V segment lost 1 base and the J segment 9 bases; nucleotides outside the gene matches: 14. The CDR3 has 15 residues. In DNA form, the CDR3 reads TGCAGTGCTAGAGGGGCCAAGTCACGGGAGGAGGCCCAGTACTTC. This codes for CSARGAKSREEAQYF.

This clonotype was found many times. The genes are TRBV27 and TRBJ2-7; D is possibly TRBD2 (6 bases). Trimming removed 2 bases from V and 2 bases from J, with 10 bases in between. The CDR3 sequence is 14 residues long. The germline CDR1 and CDR2 sequences are MNHEY and SMNVEV (reference sequence). In nucleotides, the CDR3 is TGTGCCAGCAGTTTAACGGGAGCGACCTACGAGCAGTACTTC. It yields the protein CASSLTGATYEQYF.

This clonotype has only a few counts. V is TRBV28 and J is TRBJ2-7, with D possibly TRBD1 on 6 matching bases. The CDR3 covers 16 residues. The germline gives CDR1 MDHEN, CDR2 SYDVKM. Between the trimmed V and J ends, which lost 6 bases and 0 bases, there was a span of 18 bases. The CDR3: CASSLGMDSSSYEQYF. CDR3 sequence (DNA): TGTGCCAGCAGCCTAGGGATGGACAGCAGCTCCTACGAGCAGTACTTC.

This sequence joins TRBV20-1 and TRBJ2-7; perhaps D is TRBD1 or TRBD2 (5 bases each). V lost 5 bases to trimming and J lost 7 bases, with 18 bases between them. The V gene's germline CDR1 is DFQATT and CDR2 SNEGSKA (reference sequence). The CDR3 loop spans 13 amino acids. This CDR3 reads CSAGGEGSLEQYF. The CDR3 DNA is TGCAGTGCTGGTGGAGAGGGGAGCTTAGAGCAGTACTTC.

In this sample, this clonotype turned up once. The V gene is TRBV6-2 or TRBV6-3, the J gene TRBJ2-4; D is undetermined. The CDR3 loop spans 12 amino acids. Trimming pared 1 base from V and 9 bases from J, leaving 7 bases between. Germline V gives CDR1 MNHEY, CDR2 SVGEGT. The CDR3 region is CASSYYWGIQYF. CDR3 DNA: TGTGCCAGCAGTTACTACTGGGGCATTCAGTACTTC.

The genes are TRBV29-1 and TRBJ2-3; tentatively, D is TRBD2 (5 bases). Trimming removed 7 bases at V and 4 bases at J, with 15 bases between. The CDR3 consists of 13 residues. Germline V CDR1 and CDR2: SQVTM, ANQGSEA. Here the CDR3 DNA reads TGCAGCGCCGAGGGAAAAGTCTCAGATACGCAGTATTTT. Protein: CSAEGKVSDTQYF.

This clonotype was picked up many times. CDR3 nucleotide sequence: TGTGCCAGCTCACCAGGGACAGGAAACACCATATATTTT. This sequence encodes CASSPGTGNTIYF. The genes are TRBV18 and TRBJ1-3, with D possibly TRBD1 on 6 matching bases. This CDR3 has 13 amino acids. Germline CDR1 KGHSH, CDR2 LQKENI. V lost 2 bases and J lost 4, with 6 bases in between.

The table lists this clonotype with a few counts. V is TRBV5-1 and J is TRBJ2-1; 12 bases align to TRBD2. This CDR3 spans 15 amino acids. Germline V gives CDR1 SGHRS, CDR2 YFSETQ. J was trimmed by 9 bases and V by 0 bases; bases with no gene match: 4. The CDR3 region is CASSLALTSGSEQFF. CDR3 coding DNA: TGCGCCAGCAGCTTGGCCTTGACTAGCGGGAGTGAGCAGTTCTTC. The entire variable domain, with the rest obtained from reference TRBV5-1 and TRBJ2-1, is as follows: KAGVTQTPRYLIKTRGQQVTLSCSPISGHRSVSWYQQTPGQGLQFLFEYFSETQRNKGNFPGRFSGRQFSNSRSEMNVSTLELGDSALYLCASSLALTSGSEQFFGPGTRLTVL.

J is TRBJ2-7 and V is TRBV20-1; D might be TRBD2 (6 bases). CDR1 DFQATT and CDR2 SNEGSKA come from the germline V gene (reference sequence). V was pared by 1 base and J by 2 bases, with 24 bases between. This CDR3 has 18 amino acids. CDR3 in amino acids: CSARVPSPLASGTYEQYF. In DNA form, the CDR3 reads TGCAGTGCTAGAGTCCCAAGCCCCCTAGCGTCGGGGACCTACGAGCAGTACTTC.

This chain connects TRBV20-1 to TRBJ2-7; D may match TRBD1 or TRBD2 (5 bases each). Trimming left V 6 bases short and J 3 bases short, with 18 bases between. Germline V lookup: CDR1 DFQATT, CDR2 SNEGSKA (reference sequence). This CDR3 is built from 14 residues. Written as DNA, the CDR3 is TGCAGTGCCTCCCACCCGACAGACTACTACGAGCAGTACTTC. Translation: CSASHPTDYYEQYF.

The CDR3 sequence: CASSHMGGGTEAFF. The CDR3 nucleotides read TGTGCCAGCAGCCACATGGGGGGTGGGACTGAAGCTTTCTTT. V usage is TRBV4-2 and J usage is TRBJ1-1, with D perhaps matching TRBD1 (5 bases). V was pared by 3 bases and J by 5 bases, with 13 bases between. In germline, CDR1 is LGHNA, CDR2 YNFKEQ. CDR3 length: 14 amino acids.

A few counts support this clonotype. This chain uses TRBV4-1 with TRBJ2-7; D gene uncertain. The germline V and J ends were trimmed by 0 bases and 0 bases, with 9 bases remaining between them. The CDR3 has 15 amino acids. From germline, CDR1 is MGHRA and CDR2 YSYEKL. The CDR3 loop is CASSQEGYGSYEQYF. The CDR3 nucleotides are TGCGCCAGCAGCCAAGAAGGTTACGGCTCCTACGAGCAGTACTTC.

This clonotype was detected many times. The V and J genes are TRBV7-6 and TRBJ2-3; D assignment may be TRBD1 or TRBD2 (5 bases each). Germline values: CDR1 SGHVS, CDR2 FNYEAQ. Trimming stripped 1 base from V and 4 bases from J, with 9 bases between. The CDR3 is made up of 14 amino acids. The CDR3 is CASSLDQGADTQYF. CDR3 nucleotides: TGTGCCAGCAGCTTAGATCAGGGAGCAGATACGCAGTATTTT.

This sequence joins TRBV30 and TRBJ2-1; TRBD1 aligns across 7 bases. The CDR3 has 16 residues. Germline assignment: CDR1 GTSNPN and CDR2 SVGIG (reference sequence). V lost 2 bases, J lost 1 base, and 8 bases stayed unmatched. The CDR3 bases are TGTGCCTGGAGTCGACCGGACAGGAGTTCCTACAATGAGCAGTTCTTC. The encoded protein is CAWSRPDRSSYNEQFF.

A remark on this clonotype: A much larger clone differs by one base, so this may be a read error. The chain recombines TRBV27 with TRBJ2-2, with 7 positions matching TRBD1. The CDR3 loop spans 12 amino acids. V lost 6 bases and J lost 6; bases outside the gene matches: 1. Germline loops: CDR1 MNHEY, CDR2 SMNVEV (reference sequence). CDR3 in amino acids: CASSTGAGELFF. For the CDR3, the DNA is TGTGCCAGCAGCACAGGGGCCGGGGAGCTGTTTTTT.

This clonotype has a handful of counts. CDR3 nucleotide sequence: TGTGCCAGCAGTCCTTCCAGGGTAGGGAATTTGGCTTTCTTT. The encoded protein is CASSPSRVGNLAFF. The V call is TRBV12-3 or TRBV12-4, the J call TRBJ1-1; perhaps TRBD1 as D (5 bases). V lost 5 bases and J lost 11, with 21 bases in between. The CDR3 has 14 residues.

J is TRBJ2-2 and V is TRBV10-3; 8 bases line up with TRBD1. After removal of 9 bases from V and 4 bases from J, the junction contained 10 bases not matched to a gene. This CDR3 contains 15 residues. Germline loops: CDR1 ENHRY, CDR2 SYGVKD. The CDR3 region has the DNA TGTGCCATTCGGGCAACAGGGGGAAGCACCGGGGAGCTGTTTTTT. Protein sequence: CAIRATGGSTGELFF.

This clonotype was recorded many times. V usage is TRBV30 and J usage is TRBJ1-1, with a possible D match to TRBD1 (6 bases). V was trimmed by 0 bases and J by 8 bases, leaving 13 bases between them. CDR3 size: 13 residues. Germline values: CDR1 GTSNPN, CDR2 SVGIG (reference sequence). CDR3 sequence reads: CAWSVSRGREAFF. The CDR3 region has the DNA TGTGCCTGGAGTGTTTCCCGGGGGCGGGAAGCTTTCTTT.